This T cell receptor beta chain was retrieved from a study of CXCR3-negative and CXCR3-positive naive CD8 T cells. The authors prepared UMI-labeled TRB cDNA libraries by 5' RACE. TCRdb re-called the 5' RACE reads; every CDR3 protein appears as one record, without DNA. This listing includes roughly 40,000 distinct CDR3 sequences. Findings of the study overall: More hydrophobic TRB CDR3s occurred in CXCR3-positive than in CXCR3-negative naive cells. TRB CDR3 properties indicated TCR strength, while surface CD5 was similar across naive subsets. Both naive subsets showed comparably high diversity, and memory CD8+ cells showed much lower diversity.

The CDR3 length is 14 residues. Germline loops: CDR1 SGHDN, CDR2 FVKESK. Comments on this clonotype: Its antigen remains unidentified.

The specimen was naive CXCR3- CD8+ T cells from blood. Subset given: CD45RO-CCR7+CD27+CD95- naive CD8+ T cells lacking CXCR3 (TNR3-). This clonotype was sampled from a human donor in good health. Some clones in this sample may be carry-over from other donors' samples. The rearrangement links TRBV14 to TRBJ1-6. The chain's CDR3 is CASSQGSTFSPLHF.